This TCR beta chain was sequenced for a study of OX40 agonist ivuxolimab in advanced cancers. Study background: Patients treated during dose escalation were battling hepatocellular carcinoma, melanoma, renal cell or head and neck cancer.

In regard to this clone: The antigen remains undetermined.

Profiled with immunoSEQ multiplex PCR; TCRdb holds only in-frame clones, not every one. The table has 55,000 to 75,000 clones, about 82% seen once; the top ten hold 11%. Broader study findings: Expanded clones were, on average, more numerous among CD8+ T cells than CD4+. At 0.1-3.0 mg/kg, partial responders had clonal expansion among the lowest observed. Determination of antigen specificity was not performed for the expanded peripheral T cells.

This TCR was recovered from an adult with an advanced solid tumor such as melanoma, head and neck, liver or kidney cancer. Sequences were derived from CD4+ or CD8+ T cells sorted from blood, sampled in a trial of the OX40 agonist ivuxolimab.

The CDR3 here is CASSSPEGRQTYGYTF. CDR3 coding DNA: TGTGCCAGCAGCTCCCCAGAGGGCAGACAGACCTATGGCTACACCTTC. The chain is built from TRBV7-2 and TRBJ1-2; weak D call: TRBD1 (5 bases). In germline, CDR1 is SGHTA, CDR2 FQGNSA. The CDR3 extends over 16 amino acids. Deletions cut 4 bases from V and 4 bases from J, with 19 bases between.